This T cell receptor (beta chain) was found in a study of cytomegalovirus exposure and HLA in healthy donors. With 60 Vbeta and 13 Jbeta primers, the PCR was carried out. Profiling relied on immunoSEQ multiplex PCR, and the TCRdb table lists in-frame clones only, not all of them. The sample has over 100,000 clones; 75% to 80% are singletons. In the case of this clone: Its antigen is still unknown. Compared with germline, one end of the junction differs, possibly owing to a read error.

Study results and limitations: The study flagged some 180 TCR beta chains as cytomegalovirus-associated.

Sequenced: PBMCs. The clonotype was recovered from a middle-aged woman in good health and CMV-seropositive.

The CDR3 is CASSQTRDRDRYGYPF. The CDR3, as DNA: TGCGCCAGCAGCCAAACCCGGGACAGGGACCGCTATGGCTACCCCTTC. The chain uses TRBV4-1 and TRBJ1-2; 9 bases map to TRBD1. This CDR3 contains 16 residues. Germline CDR1 MGHRA, CDR2 YSYEKL.